What follows are 24 T cell receptor beta chains derived from one specimen sequenced in a study of T cells in Graves' hyperthyroidism and ophthalmopathy. Amplified TCR beta CDR3 regions came from RNA transcripts. In the first-round RT-PCR of the TCR CDR3, the HTBI primer set was used. One entry per CDR3 protein results from TCRdb running MiXCR on the multiplex PCR reads. The sample lists about 300,000 distinct CDR3 sequences; around a fifth were seen once. Sequencing input: blood. The receptors here all came from a man in his fifties or sixties with Graves' ophthalmopathy.

The genes are TRBV11-2 and TRBJ1-2; maybe TRBD1 (6 bases). The germline V gene has CDR1 SGHAT and CDR2 FQNNGV. The CDR3 runs to 13 residues. V was clipped by 7 bases and J by 8 bases, with 17 bases between them. DNA for the CDR3: TGTGCCAGCAACGCGGTCCGGGGGCGAGGCTACACCTTC. Its protein product is CASNAVRGRGYTF.

This clonotype has only a few counts. This chain joins TRBV7-9 and TRBJ2-1; 7 bases align to TRBD2. CDR1 is SEHNR and CDR2 is FQNEAQ in the germline V gene (reference sequence). The trim removed 3 bases at V and 5 bases at J, leaving 10 bases unmatched. CDR3 size: 16 residues. The CDR3 is CASSFPRAGADNEQFF. In DNA form, the CDR3 reads TGTGCCAGCAGCTTCCCAAGGGCGGGAGCCGACAATGAGCAGTTCTTC.

This clonotype was recorded many times. The chain uses TRBV24-1 and TRBJ2-5; D might be TRBD2 (7 bases). CDR3 length: 14 residues. From germline, CDR1 is KGHDR and CDR2 SFDVKD. The V and J ends lost 9 bases and 4 bases respectively, with 17 bases between them. The CDR3 DNA follows: TGTGCCACCGCCGGGGGGACAACACGAGAGACCCAGTACTTC. This encodes CATAGGTTRETQYF.

The chain employs TRBV19 and TRBJ2-1; either TRBD1 or TRBD2 may supply D (5 bases each). V was cut by 8 bases and J by 5 bases, with 10 bases left in between. CDR3 length equals 12 residues. Germline V gene lookup returns CDR1 LNHDA and CDR2 SQIVND (reference sequence). The chain's CDR3 is CASARGDNEQFF. The CDR3 coding sequence is TGTGCCAGTGCCCGGGGCGACAATGAGCAGTTCTTC.

The CDR3 loop is CASSYLTSGSRGQETQYF. In nucleotides, the CDR3 is TGTGCCAGCAGCTACCTTACTAGCGGGTCCAGGGGCCAAGAGACCCAGTACTTC. The rearrangement links TRBV7-9 to TRBJ2-5; 9 bases fit TRBD2. The CDR3 runs to 18 residues. Germline trimming cut 4 bases from V and 1 base from J; bases unmatched to any gene: 13. Germline CDR1 is SEHNR and CDR2 is FQNEAQ (reference sequence).

This clonotype was found a few times. V and J are TRBV20-1 and TRBJ2-1; 11 nucleotides match TRBD2. The CDR3 is made up of 16 amino acids. The germline CDR1 and CDR2 sequences are DFQATT and SNEGSKA (reference sequence). Trimming cost V 3 bases and J 4 bases; bases outside gene matches: 8. The CDR3, as DNA: TGCAGTGCTAGGGCGGGACTAGCGGACGGATACAATGAGCAGTTCTTC. Protein: CSARAGLADGYNEQFF.

V is TRBV24-1 and J is TRBJ2-5, with 8 bases lining up with TRBD1. Germline CDR1 reads KGHDR; CDR2 reads SFDVKD. V dropped 12 bases and J dropped 2; count of bases not matched to a gene: 4. The CDR3 covers 12 residues. The chain's CDR3 is CAFRTGQETQYF. The DNA for the CDR3 is TGTGCCTTCCGGACAGGGCAAGAGACCCAGTACTTC.

This clonotype showed up many times. The V gene is TRBV27, the J gene TRBJ2-7; TRBD1 aligns across 7 bases. CDR1 is MNHEY, CDR2 SMNVEV, per germline (reference sequence). The CDR3 consists of 14 residues. J was trimmed by 5 bases and V by 3 bases; bases with no gene match: 7. The CDR3 spells CASSLQDRVHEQYF. CDR3 bases: TGTGCCAGCAGTTTGCAAGACAGGGTCCACGAGCAGTACTTC.

This clonotype was observed at least ten times. The chain is built from TRBV7-9 and TRBJ2-5; D is unclear. The CDR3 runs 14 residues. V was pared by 2 bases and J by 1 base, with 8 bases between. The V gene's germline CDR1 is SEHNR and CDR2 FQNEAQ (reference sequence). This chain's CDR3 is CASSLSGLQETQYF. The CDR3, as DNA: TGTGCCAGCAGCTTATCCGGGCTCCAAGAGACCCAGTACTTC.

This clonotype was counted many times. V gene TRBV11-2 combines with J gene TRBJ2-7, with 12 bases matching TRBD2. After removal of 6 bases from V and 4 bases from J, the junction contained 10 bases not matched to a gene. This CDR3 contains 16 residues. Germline-derived CDR1 and CDR2 are SGHAT and FQNNGV. CDR3 region: CASSSSGRGPGYEQYF. CDR3 nucleotide sequence: TGTGCCAGCAGTTCTAGCGGGAGGGGCCCTGGGTACGAGCAGTACTTC.

This rearrangement joins TRBV7-8 to TRBJ2-7; weak D call: TRBD2 (5 bases). The germline gives CDR1 SGHVS, CDR2 FQNEAQ. The CDR3 has 15 residues. Trimming shortened V by 1 base and J by 0 bases, and 10 bases separated the two germline ends. CDR3 sequence reads: CASSLGGESSYEQYF. The CDR3 DNA sequence: TGTGCCAGCAGCTTAGGTGGGGAGAGCTCCTACGAGCAGTACTTC.

CDR3 nucleotides: TGTGCCATCAAAGGGCAGCAAAACACTGAAGCTTTCTTT. This gives the protein CAIKGQQNTEAFF. The chain uses TRBV10-3 and TRBJ1-1; D not certain. The CDR3 has 13 amino acids. V lost 7 bases to trimming and J lost 2 bases, with 11 bases between them. CDR1 is ENHRY and CDR2 is SYGVKD in the germline V gene.

This clonotype occurred many times. The chain recombines TRBV5-1 with TRBJ2-1; D possibly corresponds to TRBD2 (6 bases). Germline V CDR1 and CDR2: SGHRS, YFSETQ. Trimming removed 0 bases at V and 5 bases at J, with 12 bases between. This CDR3 has 15 residues. For the CDR3, the DNA is TGCGCCAGCAGCTTGGATCTAGCGAAGAACAATGAGCAGTTCTTC. This translates into CASSLDLAKNNEQFF.

The rearrangement links TRBV3-1 to TRBJ2-3, with TRBD2 matching 13 bases. The CDR3 runs 16 residues. The germline gives CDR1 LGHDT, CDR2 YNNKEL (reference sequence). V was clipped by 4 bases and J by 2 bases; unmatched bases: 3. CDR3 region: CASSPGLAGVTDTQYF. The CDR3 DNA follows: TGTGCCAGCAGCCCCGGACTAGCGGGAGTCACAGATACGCAGTATTTT.

J is TRBJ2-7 and V is TRBV9; 8 bases line up with TRBD1. Germline V gene sequence: CDR1 SGDLS, CDR2 YYNGEE. Losses at the gene ends were 1 base for V and 0 bases for J; bases not matched to a gene: 9. The CDR3 is 17 residues long. CDR3 protein: CASSVSLDRGSSYEQYF. The CDR3 bases are TGTGCCAGCAGCGTAAGTCTCGACAGGGGTAGCTCCTACGAGCAGTACTTC.

This clonotype was recorded a few times. CDR3 residues: CASSLEGQGLYGYTF. As DNA, the CDR3 is TGTGCCAGCAGCCTTGAAGGACAGGGCCTCTATGGCTACACCTTC. The V gene is TRBV11-1, the J gene TRBJ1-2, with 8 bases identical to TRBD1. The V segment lost 5 bases and the J segment 4 bases; nucleotides outside the gene matches: 9. Germline V gene sequence: CDR1 SGHAT, CDR2 FQDESV (reference sequence). The length of the CDR3 is 15 residues. The whole variable domain, remainder taken from reference TRBV11-1 and TRBJ1-2, is EAEVAQSPRYKITEKSQAVAFWCDPISGHATLYWYRQILGQGPELLVQFQDESVVDDSQLPKDRFSAERLKGVDSTLKIQPAELGDSAMYLCASSLEGQGLYGYTFGSGTRLTVV.

This clonotype was recorded many times. V is TRBV28 and J is TRBJ2-7; no definite D call. This CDR3 spans 12 amino acids. In germline, CDR1 is MDHEN, CDR2 SYDVKM. The V end was cut by 6 bases, the J end by 1 base, with 7 bases between. CDR3 nucleotide sequence: TGTGCCAGCAGGAGCACGTCCTACGAGCAGTACTTC. Its protein is CASRSTSYEQYF.

Only a few counts were recorded for this clonotype. The rearrangement links TRBV24-1 to TRBJ1-5; D possibly corresponds to TRBD1 (5 bases). The CDR3 length is 14 residues. V gave up 4 bases and J gave up 5 bases, with 11 bases separating them. Germline V CDR1 and CDR2: KGHDR, SFDVKD. In DNA, the CDR3 is TGTGCCACCAGTGAGGGGGTCCATGATCAGCCCCAGCATTTT. Protein sequence: CATSEGVHDQPQHF.

This chain uses TRBV29-1 with TRBJ2-1, with D perhaps TRBD2 (6 bases). Trimming took off 1 base at V and 0 bases at J, with 13 bases between the two ends. Looked up from germline, CDR1 is SQVTM and CDR2 is ANQGSEA. The length of the CDR3 is 16 residues. The CDR3 sequence: CSVEGGVGGSYNEQFF. CDR3 sequence (DNA): TGCAGCGTTGAAGGAGGGGTGGGGGGCTCCTACAATGAGCAGTTCTTC.

Concerning this clonotype itself: This may be a read error, as it is one base from a much larger clone. V is TRBV6-1 and J is TRBJ1-4; 11 bases align to TRBD1. Germline CDR1 reads MNHNS; CDR2 reads SASEGT. CDR3 length: 14 amino acids. V gave up 4 bases and J gave up 7 bases; unmatched junction bases: 2. CDR3 in amino acids: CASSGGTGGEKLFF. As DNA, the CDR3 is TGTGCCAGCAGTGGGGGGACAGGGGGTGAAAAACTGTTTTTT.

The rearrangement uses TRBV10-3 and TRBJ2-3, with 8 nucleotides matching TRBD2. The germline gives CDR1 ENHRY, CDR2 SYGVKD. After removal of 2 bases from V and 1 base from J, the junction contained 5 bases not matched to a gene. The CDR3 runs to 16 residues. The chain's CDR3 is CAISEAGTRGTDTQYF. CDR3 nucleotides: TGTGCCATCAGTGAGGCCGGGACTAGGGGCACAGATACGCAGTATTTT.

The chain joins TRBV9 to TRBJ1-5; unclear D gene. The CDR3 length is 13 residues. V lost 2 bases and J lost 4, with 7 bases in between. Per germline, CDR1 SGDLS and CDR2 YYNGEE. The CDR3 DNA sequence: TGTGCCAGCAGCGTTGGGGAGAATCAGCCCCAGCATTTT. This encodes CASSVGENQPQHF.

This clonotype was found a few times. The V gene is TRBV28, the J gene TRBJ1-5, with D possibly TRBD1 on 5 matching bases. V lost 6 bases, J lost 2 bases, and 14 bases lay in between. Per the germline V gene, CDR1 is MDHEN and CDR2 is SYDVKM. The CDR3 covers 15 residues. The CDR3 is CASSLSPGGNQPQHF. As DNA, the CDR3 is TGTGCCAGCAGCCTTAGCCCGGGGGGCAATCAGCCCCAGCATTTT.

This clonotype has a handful of counts. V gene TRBV10-3 combines with J gene TRBJ2-1, with D possibly TRBD1 on 5 matching bases. Germline loops: CDR1 ENHRY, CDR2 SYGVKD. The CDR3 sequence is 16 residues long. Trimming left V 1 base short and J 2 bases short, with 12 bases between. CDR3 in DNA: TGTGCCATCAGTGAGTGGGGCAGGGCCACCTACAATGAGCAGTTCTTC. Residues: CAISEWGRATYNEQFF.